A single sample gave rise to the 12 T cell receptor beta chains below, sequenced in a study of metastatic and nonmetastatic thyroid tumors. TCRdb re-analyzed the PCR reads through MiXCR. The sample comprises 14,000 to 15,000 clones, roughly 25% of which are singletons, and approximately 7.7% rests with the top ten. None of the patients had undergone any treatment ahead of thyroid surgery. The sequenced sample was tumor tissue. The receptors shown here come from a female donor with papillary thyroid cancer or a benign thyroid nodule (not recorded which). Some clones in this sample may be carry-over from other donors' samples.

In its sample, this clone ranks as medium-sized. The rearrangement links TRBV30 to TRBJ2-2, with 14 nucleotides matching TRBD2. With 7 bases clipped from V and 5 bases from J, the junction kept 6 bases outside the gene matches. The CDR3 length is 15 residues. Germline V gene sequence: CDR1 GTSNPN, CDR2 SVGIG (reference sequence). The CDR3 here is CALKTSGRGTGELFF. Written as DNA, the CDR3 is TGTGCCTTAAAGACTAGCGGGAGGGGTACCGGGGAGCTGTTTTTT.

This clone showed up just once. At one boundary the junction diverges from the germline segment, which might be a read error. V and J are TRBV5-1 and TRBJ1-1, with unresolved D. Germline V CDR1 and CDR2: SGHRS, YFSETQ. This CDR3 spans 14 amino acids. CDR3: CASSFAGGHTESLF. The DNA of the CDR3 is TGCGCCAGCAGCTTCGCTGGTGGTCACACTGAATCTCTCTTT.

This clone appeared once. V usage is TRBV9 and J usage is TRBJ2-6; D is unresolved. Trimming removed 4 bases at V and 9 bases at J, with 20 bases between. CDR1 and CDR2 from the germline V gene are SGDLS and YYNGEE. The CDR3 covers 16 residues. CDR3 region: CASSPQILSWVNVLTF. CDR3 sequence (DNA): TGTGCCAGCAGCCCCCAGATCCTCTCTTGGGTCAACGTCCTGACTTTC.

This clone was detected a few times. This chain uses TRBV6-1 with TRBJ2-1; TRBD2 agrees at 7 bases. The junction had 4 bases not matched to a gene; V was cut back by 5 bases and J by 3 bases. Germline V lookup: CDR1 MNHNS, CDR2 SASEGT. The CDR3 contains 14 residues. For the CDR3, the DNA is TGTGCCAGCAGTCAAAGCGGGATCTACAATGAGCAGTTCTTC. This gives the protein CASSQSGIYNEQFF.

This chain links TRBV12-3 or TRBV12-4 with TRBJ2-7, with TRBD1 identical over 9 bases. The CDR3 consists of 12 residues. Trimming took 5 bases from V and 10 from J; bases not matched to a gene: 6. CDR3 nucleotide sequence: TGTGCCAGCAGTACAGGGGGCTCCTTTCAGTACTTC. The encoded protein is CASSTGGSFQYF.

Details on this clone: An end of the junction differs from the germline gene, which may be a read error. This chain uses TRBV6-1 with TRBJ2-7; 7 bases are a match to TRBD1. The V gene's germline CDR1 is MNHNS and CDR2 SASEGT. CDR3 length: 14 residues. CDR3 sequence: CSSSTGATAFEQYF. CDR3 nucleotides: TGTTCCAGCAGTACAGGGGCTACCGCTTTCGAGCAGTACTTC.

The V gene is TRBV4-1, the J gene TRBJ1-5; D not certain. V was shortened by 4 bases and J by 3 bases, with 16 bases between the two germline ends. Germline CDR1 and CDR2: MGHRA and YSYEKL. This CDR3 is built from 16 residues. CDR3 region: CASSPILGRDNQPQHF. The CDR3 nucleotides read TGCGCCAGCAGCCCAATACTCGGACGGGACAATCAGCCCCAGCATTTT.

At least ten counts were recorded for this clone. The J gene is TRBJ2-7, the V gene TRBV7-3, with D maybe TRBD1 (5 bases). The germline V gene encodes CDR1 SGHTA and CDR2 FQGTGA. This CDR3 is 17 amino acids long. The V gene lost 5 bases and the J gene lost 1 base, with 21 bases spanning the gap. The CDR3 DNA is TGTGCCAGCAGCCCCCCCCCAAGCCAGGGCACATCCTACGAGCAGTACTTC. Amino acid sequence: CASSPPPSQGTSYEQYF.

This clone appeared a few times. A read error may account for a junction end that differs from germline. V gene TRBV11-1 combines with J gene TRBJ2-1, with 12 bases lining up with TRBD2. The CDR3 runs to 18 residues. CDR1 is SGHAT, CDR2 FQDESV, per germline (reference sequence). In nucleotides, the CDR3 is TGTGCCAGCAGCCTAGCAGGCGCTAGCGGGAGGGCCAGGAATGAGCAGTTCTTC. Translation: CASSLAGASGRARNEQFF.

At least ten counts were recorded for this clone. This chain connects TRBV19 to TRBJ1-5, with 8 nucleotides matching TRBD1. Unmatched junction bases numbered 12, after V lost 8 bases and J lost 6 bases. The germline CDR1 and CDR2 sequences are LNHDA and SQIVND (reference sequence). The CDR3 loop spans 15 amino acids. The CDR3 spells CASHTSDRVTQPQHF. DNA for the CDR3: TGTGCCAGTCACACCTCGGACAGGGTCACTCAGCCCCAGCATTTT.

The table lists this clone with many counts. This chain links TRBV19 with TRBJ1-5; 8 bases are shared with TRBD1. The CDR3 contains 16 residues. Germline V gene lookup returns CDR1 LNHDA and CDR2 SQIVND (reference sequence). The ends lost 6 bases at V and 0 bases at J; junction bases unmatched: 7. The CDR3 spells CASSTGGSYSNQPQHF. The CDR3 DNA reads TGTGCCAGTAGCACAGGGGGATCTTATAGCAATCAGCCCCAGCATTTT.

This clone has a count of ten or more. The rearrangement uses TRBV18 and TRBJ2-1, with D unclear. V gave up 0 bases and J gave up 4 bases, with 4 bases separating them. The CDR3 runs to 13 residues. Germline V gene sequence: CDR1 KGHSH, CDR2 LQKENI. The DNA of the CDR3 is TGTGCCAGCTCACCACCGGGGTACAATGAGCAGTTCTTC. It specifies CASSPPGYNEQFF.